The rows below give T cell receptor beta chains drawn from one sample of a study of sequential checkpoint blockade in melanoma. Repertoires were generated with immunoSEQ multiplex PCR, while TCRdb's copy carries only in-frame clones and drops some. The sample has about 24,000 clones, around 82% seen once; the top ten hold 11%. Specimen: CD8+ T cells sorted from blood (inferred from file names), collected from a patient given nivolumab and ipilimumab in sequence. All receptors come from a human donor with melanoma. Each CDR3 is given with its conserved first and last residue. The D gene is left open where the match is weak.

TRBJ1-2,NA,TRBV9,CASTRSNYGYTF,TGTGCCAGCACTCGGAGTAACTATGGCTACACCTTC
TRBJ2-1,TRBD2,TRBV7-2,CASSHVTGTSASNEQFF,TGTGCCAGCAGCCACGTGACCGGGACTAGCGCCTCCAATGAGCAGTTCTTC
TRBJ1-5,NA,TRBV6-4,CASSDSRWRVNQPQHF,TGTGCCAGCAGTGACTCTCGTTGGCGGGTCAATCAGCCCCAGCATTTT
TRBJ2-5,TRBD1,TRBV5-1,CASSSTGGQETQYF,TGCGCCAGCAGCTCCACAGGGGGCCAAGAGACCCAGTACTTC
TRBJ2-4,TRBD2,TRBV9,CASSPSNGRSKNIQYF,TGTGCCAGCAGCCCTAGTAACGGGAGGTCCAAAAACATTCAGTACTTC
TRBJ2-1,NA,TRBV5-1,CASSSRDYNEQFF,TGCGCCAGCAGTTCCCGGGACTACAATGAGCAGTTCTTC
TRBJ2-2,NA,TRBV18,CASSPPAGRNTGELFF,TGTGCCAGCTCACCACCGGCAGGGCGTAACACCGGGGAGCTGTTTTTT
TRBJ2-1,NA,TRBV7-6,CASSLWAVTEIYNEQFF,TGTGCCAGCAGCTTATGGGCTGTCACAGAAATTTACAATGAGCAGTTCTTC
TRBJ1-2,NA,TRBV7-9,CASSPNGGGNNYGYTF,TGTGCCAGCAGCCCCAACGGGGGGGGCAATAACTATGGCTACACCTTC
TRBJ1-2,NA,TRBV29-1,CSVSNGPGGYTF,TGCAGCGTTTCCAACGGTCCCGGTGGCTACACCTTC
TRBJ2-2,TRBD2,TRBV28,CASSPTSGRANTGELFF,TGTGCCAGCAGTCCGACTAGCGGGAGGGCAAACACCGGGGAGCTGTTTTTT
TRBJ2-5,TRBD1,TRBV11-2,CASSLDPGGETQYF,TGTGCCAGCAGCTTAGATCCAGGGGGAGAGACCCAGTACTTC
TRBJ2-7,NA,TRBV4-2,CASSRERSRTYEQYF,TGTGCCAGCAGCCGAGAGCGGTCCCGAACCTACGAGCAGTACTTC
TRBJ2-1,NA,TRBV7-9,CASSAEVGEQFF,TGTGCCAGCAGCGCAGAGGTGGGTGAGCAGTTCTTC
TRBJ2-2,TRBD1,TRBV14,CASSDRDWAPRAGELFF,TGTGCCAGCAGCGACAGGGATTGGGCCCCCAGGGCCGGGGAGCTGTTTTTT
TRBJ1-4,NA,TRBV7-8,CASSLMTATNEKLFF,TGTGCCAGCAGCTTAATGACAGCAACTAATGAAAAACTGTTTTTT
TRBJ2-7,NA,TRBV5-1,CASSFGRGSGGIPSEQYF,TGCGCCAGCAGCTTTGGTCGGGGGTCGGGCGGAATCCCCTCCGAGCAGTACTTC